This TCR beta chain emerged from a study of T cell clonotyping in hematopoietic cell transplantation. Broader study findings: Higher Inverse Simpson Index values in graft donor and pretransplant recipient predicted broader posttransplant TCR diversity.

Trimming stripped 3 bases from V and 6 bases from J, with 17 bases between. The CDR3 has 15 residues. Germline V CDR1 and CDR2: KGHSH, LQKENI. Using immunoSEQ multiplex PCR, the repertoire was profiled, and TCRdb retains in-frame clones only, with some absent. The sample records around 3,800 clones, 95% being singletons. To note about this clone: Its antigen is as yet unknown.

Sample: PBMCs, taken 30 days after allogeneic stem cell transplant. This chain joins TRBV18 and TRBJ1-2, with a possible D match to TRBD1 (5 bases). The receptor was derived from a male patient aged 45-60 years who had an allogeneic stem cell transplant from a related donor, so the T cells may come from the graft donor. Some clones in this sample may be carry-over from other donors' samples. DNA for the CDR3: TGTGCCAGCTCACCGATGAGAACAGGACCCCATGGCTACACCTTC. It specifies CASSPMRTGPHGYTF. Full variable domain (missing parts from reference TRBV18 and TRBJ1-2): NAGVMQNPRHLVRRRGQEARLRCSPMKGHSHVYWYRQLPEEGLKFMVYLQKENIIDESGMPKERFSAEFPKEGPSILRIQQVVRGDSAAYFCASSPMRTGPHGYTFGSGTRLTVV.